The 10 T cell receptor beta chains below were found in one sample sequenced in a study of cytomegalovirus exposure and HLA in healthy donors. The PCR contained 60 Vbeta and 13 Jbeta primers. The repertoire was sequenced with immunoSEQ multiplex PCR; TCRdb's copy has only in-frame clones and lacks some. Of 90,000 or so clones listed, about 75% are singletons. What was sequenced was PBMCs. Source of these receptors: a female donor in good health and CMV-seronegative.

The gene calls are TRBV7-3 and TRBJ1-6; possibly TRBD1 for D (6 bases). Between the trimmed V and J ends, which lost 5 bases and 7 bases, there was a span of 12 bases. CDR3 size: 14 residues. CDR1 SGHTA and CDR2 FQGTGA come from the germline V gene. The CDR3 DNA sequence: TGTGCCAGCAGCCACGGACAGCTCAATTCACCCCTCCACTTT. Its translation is CASSHGQLNSPLHF. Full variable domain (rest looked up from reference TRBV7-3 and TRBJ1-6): GAGVSQTPSNKVTEKGKYVELRCDPISGHTALYWYRQSLGQGPEFLIYFQGTGAADDSGLPNDRFFAVRPEGSVSTLKIQRTERGDSAVYLCASSHGQLNSPLHFGNGTRLTVT.

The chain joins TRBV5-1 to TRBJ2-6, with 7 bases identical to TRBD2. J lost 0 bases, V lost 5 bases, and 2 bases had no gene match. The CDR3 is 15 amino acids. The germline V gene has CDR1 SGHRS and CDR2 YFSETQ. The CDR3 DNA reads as TGCGCCAGCAGGGGGACTACCTCTGGGGCCAACGTCCTGACTTTC. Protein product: CASRGTTSGANVLTF.

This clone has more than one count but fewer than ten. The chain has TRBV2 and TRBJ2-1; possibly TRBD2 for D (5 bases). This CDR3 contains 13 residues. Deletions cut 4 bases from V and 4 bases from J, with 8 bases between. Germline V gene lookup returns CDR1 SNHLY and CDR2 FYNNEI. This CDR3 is CASSGTSYNEQFF. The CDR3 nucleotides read TGTGCCAGCAGTGGGACTTCTTACAATGAGCAGTTCTTC.

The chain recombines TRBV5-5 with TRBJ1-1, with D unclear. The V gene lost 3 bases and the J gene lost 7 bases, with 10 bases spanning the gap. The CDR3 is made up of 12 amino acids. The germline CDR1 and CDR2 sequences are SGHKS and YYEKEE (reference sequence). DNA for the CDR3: TGTGCCAGCAGCTCCACGCCAGGTGAAGCTTTCTTT. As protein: CASSSTPGEAFF.

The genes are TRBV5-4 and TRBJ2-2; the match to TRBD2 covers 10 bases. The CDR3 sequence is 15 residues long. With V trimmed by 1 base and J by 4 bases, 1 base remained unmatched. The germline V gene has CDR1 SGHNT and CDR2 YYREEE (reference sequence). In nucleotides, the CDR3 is TGTGCCAGCAGCTTGAGCGGGAGGGGCACCGGGGAGCTGTTTTTT. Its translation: CASSLSGRGTGELFF.

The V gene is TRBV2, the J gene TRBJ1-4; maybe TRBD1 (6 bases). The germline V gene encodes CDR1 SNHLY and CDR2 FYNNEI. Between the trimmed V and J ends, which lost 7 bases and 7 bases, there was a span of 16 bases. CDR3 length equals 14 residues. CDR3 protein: CASNKGGVGEKLFF. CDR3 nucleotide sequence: TGTGCCAGCAATAAAGGGGGGGTTGGTGAAAAACTGTTTTTT. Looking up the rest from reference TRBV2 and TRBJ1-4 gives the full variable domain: EPEVTQTPSHQVTQMGQEVILRCVPISNHLYFYWYRQILGQKVEFLVSFYNNEISEKSEIFDDQFSVERPDGSNFTLKIRSTKLEDSAMYFCASNKGGVGEKLFFGSGTQLSVL.

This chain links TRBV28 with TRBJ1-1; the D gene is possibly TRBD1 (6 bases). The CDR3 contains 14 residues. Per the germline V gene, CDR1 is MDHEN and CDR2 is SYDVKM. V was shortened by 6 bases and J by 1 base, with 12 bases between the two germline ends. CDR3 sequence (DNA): TGTGCCAGCAGCTCAGGGGCTGCGAACACTGAAGCTTTCTTT. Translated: CASSSGAANTEAFF.

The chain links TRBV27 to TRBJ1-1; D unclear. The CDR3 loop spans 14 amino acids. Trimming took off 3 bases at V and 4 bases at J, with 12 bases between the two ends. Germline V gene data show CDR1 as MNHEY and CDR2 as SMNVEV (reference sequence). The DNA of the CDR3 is TGTGCCAGCAGTTTGACCCTCGCGGGCACTGAAGCTTTCTTT. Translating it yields CASSLTLAGTEAFF.

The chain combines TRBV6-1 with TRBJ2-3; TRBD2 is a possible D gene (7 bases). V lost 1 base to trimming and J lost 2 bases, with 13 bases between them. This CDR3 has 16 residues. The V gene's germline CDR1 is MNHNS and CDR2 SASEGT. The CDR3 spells CASSEGWGGATDTQYF. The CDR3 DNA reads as TGTGCCAGCAGTGAAGGTTGGGGGGGGGCCACAGATACGCAGTATTTT.

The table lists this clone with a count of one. CDR3 DNA sequence: TGTGCCAGCAGTTCTCCACCCACTAGCGCGGATACGCAGTATTTT. The encoded protein is CASSSPPTSADTQYF. The V call is TRBV28, the J call TRBJ2-3; 7 nucleotides line up with TRBD2. J was trimmed by 6 bases and V by 4 bases; bases with no gene match: 10. Germline-derived CDR1 and CDR2 are MDHEN and SYDVKM. The CDR3 has 15 amino acids.